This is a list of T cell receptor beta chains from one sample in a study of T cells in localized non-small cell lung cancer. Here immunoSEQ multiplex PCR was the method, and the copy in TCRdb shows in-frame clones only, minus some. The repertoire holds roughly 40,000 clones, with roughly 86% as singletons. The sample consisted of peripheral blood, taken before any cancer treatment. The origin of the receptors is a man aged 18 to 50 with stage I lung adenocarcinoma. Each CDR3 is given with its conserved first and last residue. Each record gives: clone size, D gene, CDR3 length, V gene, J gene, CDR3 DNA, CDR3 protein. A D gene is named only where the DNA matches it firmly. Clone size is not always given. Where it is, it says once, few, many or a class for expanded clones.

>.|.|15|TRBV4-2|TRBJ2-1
TGTGCCAGCAGCCTCACTAGGACGGACGCGGCGGAGCAGTTCTTC
CASSLTRTDAAEQFF
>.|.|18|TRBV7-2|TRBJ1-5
TGTGCCAGCAGCTCCGAACTTGGAGCGGGGTATAGCAATCAGCCCCAGCATTTT
CASSSELGAGYSNQPQHF
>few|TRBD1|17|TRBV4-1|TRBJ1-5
TGCGCCAGCAGCCAAGGGACAGGGGAGAAGAGCAATCAGCCCCAGCATTTT
CASSQGTGEKSNQPQHF
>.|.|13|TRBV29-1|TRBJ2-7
TGCAGCGCAGCCCGGGACGGTGCCTACGAGCAGTACTTC
CSAARDGAYEQYF
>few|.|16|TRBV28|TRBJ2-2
TGTGCCAGCAGTTTAAATATGGGCAGGGGAGGCGGGGAGCTGTTTTTT
CASSLNMGRGGGELFF
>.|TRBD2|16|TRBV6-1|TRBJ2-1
TGTGCCAGCAGTGAATTGCGACTAGCGGGGGCGGGTGAGCAGTTCTTC
CASSELRLAGAGEQFF
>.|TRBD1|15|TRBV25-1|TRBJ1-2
TGTGCCAGCACCTCAACAGGGGATTTGAACTATGGCTACACCTTC
CASTSTGDLNYGYTF
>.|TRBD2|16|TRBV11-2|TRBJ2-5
TGTGCCAGCAGCCTCACTAGCGGGGGGGCCCCGGAGACCCAGTACTTC
CASSLTSGGAPETQYF
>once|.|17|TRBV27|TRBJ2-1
TGTGCCAGCAGTTACCCGGACACGGATGGTAGGAGGGATGAGCAGTTCTTC
CASSYPDTDGRRDEQFF
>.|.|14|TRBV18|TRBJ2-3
TGTGCCAGCTCACCGCCAGAGAACACAGATACGCAGTATTTT
CASSPPENTDTQYF
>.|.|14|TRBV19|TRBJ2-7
TGTGCCAGTAGTATTATGGGGTTCTCATACGAGCAGTACTTC
CASSIMGFSYEQYF
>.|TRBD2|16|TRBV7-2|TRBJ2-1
TGTGCCAGCAGCCTAGATGTAGCGGGGTACTACAATGAGCAGTTCTTC
CASSLDVAGYYNEQFF
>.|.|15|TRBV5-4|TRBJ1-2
TGTGCCAGCAGCTTTAGGGCAGGGGACGGCGGTGGCTACACCTTC
CASSFRAGDGGGYTF
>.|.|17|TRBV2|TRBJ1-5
TGTGCCAGCAGCTTTAATTGGGCAGGAGATATCAATCAGCCCCAGCATTTT
CASSFNWAGDINQPQHF
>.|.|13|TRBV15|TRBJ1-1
TGTGCCACCAGGGGGTGGGGGGACACTGAAGCTTTCTTT
CATRGWGDTEAFF
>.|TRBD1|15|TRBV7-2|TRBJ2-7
TGTGCCAGCAGCTTAGGGACAGGGGGTTACTACGAGCAGTACTTC
CASSLGTGGYYEQYF
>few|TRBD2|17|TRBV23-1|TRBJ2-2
TGCGCCAGCATATCAGGACTAGCGGGGGGTAACACCGGGGAGCTGTTTTTT
CASISGLAGGNTGELFF